The TCR beta chain described here comes from a study of cytomegalovirus exposure and HLA in healthy donors. The overall study: A data release that came early held approximately 92 million unique TCRs from HLA-typed donors.

The study ran its PCR with 60 Vbeta and 13 Jbeta primers. The protocol was immunoSEQ multiplex PCR, while the TCRdb copy is restricted to in-frame clones and leaves out a portion. Of roughly 160,000 clones in the sample, around 85% were seen once. Donors were nominally healthy when sampled, though unrecorded immune exposures were likely. Germline CDR1 ENHRY, CDR2 SYGVKD. The ends were cut back, 3 bases at V and 5 bases at J, with 10 bases in the middle. The CDR3 extends over 13 amino acids. Sample: PBMCs. V is TRBV10-3 and J is TRBJ2-5; tentatively, D is TRBD1 (5 bases). This clonotype originated in a male donor in good health and CMV-seronegative. CDR3 sequence reads: CAISDRAQETQYF. The CDR3 bases are TGTGCCATCAGTGACAGGGCCCAGGAGACCCAGTACTTC.